This T cell receptor beta chain derives from a study of blood T cells in healthy people across ages. J was trimmed by 4 bases and V by 0 bases; bases with no gene match: 10. The CDR3 totals 18 residues. The germline V gene has CDR1 GTSNPN and CDR2 SVGIG (reference sequence). Alongside a J-beta primer mix, a sample-barcoded 5' primer served in a second PCR lasting roughly 6 to 12 cycles. TCRdb redid the calling of the 5' RACE reads with MiXCR, one entry per CDR3 protein. The sample includes 1,100,000 or so distinct CDR3 sequences, 45% seen only once; the top ten take 18%. The sequence derives from a woman in her sixties in good health. The sequenced sample consisted of blood. V usage is TRBV30 and J usage is TRBJ2-3; 13 positions agree with TRBD2. Here the CDR3 DNA reads TGTGCCTGGAGTGTATCCCGGACTAGCGGGAGCAGGGCAGATACGCAGTATTTT. This encodes CAWSVSRTSGSRADTQYF.